One sample yielded the 32 T cell receptor beta chains listed below, sequenced in a study of T cells in Graves' hyperthyroidism and ophthalmopathy (dated by TCRdb to between 2017 and 2020). The library was generated by multiplex PCR. TCRdb records Illumina HiSeq 2000 as the sequencer. The TCR beta CDR3 regions were amplified from RNA transcripts. For the first round of RT-PCR on the TCR CDR3, the HTBI primer set was used together with the Qiagen OneStep RT-PCR kit. Using fastp trimming at Q25 and MiXCR clonotype assembly, TCRdb reanalyzed the public sequencing data and kept in-frame beta chains. Every distinct CDR3 protein forms one entry, paired with its most common genes and DNA. The sample includes some 490,000 distinct CDR3 sequences, with approximately 16% observed a single time. The top ten clones comprise about 29% of the sample. Material for sequencing was blood. Receptors were obtained from a woman aged 25 to 39 with Graves' ophthalmopathy.

The rearrangement joins TRBV6-1 to TRBJ2-7; TRBD2 might be the D (7 bases). The CDR3 loop spans 13 amino acids. Trimming left V 3 bases short and J 2 bases short, with 8 bases between. Germline CDR1 and CDR2: MNHNS and SASEGT. CDR3 sequence reads: CASSERGPYEQYF. The CDR3 DNA is TGTGCCAGCAGTGAGCGGGGGCCCTACGAGCAGTACTTC.

The V and J genes are TRBV28 and TRBJ2-3; TRBD2 is a possible D gene (6 bases). The V end was cut by 7 bases, the J end by 0 bases, with 17 bases between. Germline CDR1 reads MDHEN; CDR2 reads SYDVKM. This CDR3 is 16 amino acids long. The CDR3 DNA follows: TGTGCCAGCACCTCAGCTAGCGCCTATAGCACAGATACGCAGTATTTT. Amino acids: CASTSASAYSTDTQYF.

The chain carries TRBV12-3 or TRBV12-4 and TRBJ2-1, with D tentatively TRBD1 (6 bases). The CDR3 runs 16 residues. The V gene lost 1 base and the J gene lost 8 bases, with 18 bases spanning the gap. The CDR3 DNA is TGTGCCAGCAGTTTAGGATCAGGGGTTGTCTTCTATGAGCAGTTCTTC. This gives the protein CASSLGSGVVFYEQFF.

Note on this clonotype: This is likely a read error, given that the CDR3 carries no conserved phenylalanine or tryptophan at its end. The chain links TRBV2 to TRBJ2-2, with no clear D. Trimming removed 7 bases at V and 6 bases at J, with 9 bases between. The CDR3 is 12 amino acids. The germline gives CDR1 SNHLY, CDR2 FYNNEI. CDR3 sequence (DNA): TGTGCCAGCACTCGTGAGGCCGGGGAGCTGTTTCTT. It encodes CASTREAGELFL.

In its sample, this clonotype was seen a few times. This CDR3 reads CASSLVGQLIWEQYF. CDR3 coding DNA: TGTGCCAGCAGCTTAGTGGGACAGCTGATATGGGAGCAGTACTTC. This chain links TRBV11-2 with TRBJ2-7; 7 bases are a match to TRBD1. Germline V gene lookup returns CDR1 SGHAT and CDR2 FQNNGV. With V trimmed by 1 base and J by 7 bases, 10 bases remained unmatched. The CDR3 is 15 residues long.

This clonotype was seen a few times. J is TRBJ1-1 and V is TRBV28; D is unresolved. This CDR3 contains 14 residues. V lost 2 bases and J 5 bases, leaving 12 bases between the germline ends. Germline values: CDR1 MDHEN, CDR2 SYDVKM. CDR3 DNA: TGTGCCAGCAGTTTAGTCTTCACGGGTACTGAAGCTTTCTTT. Protein product: CASSLVFTGTEAFF.

This chain links TRBV13 with TRBJ2-1, with D perhaps TRBD2 (6 bases). The CDR3 consists of 16 residues. V lost 2 bases to trimming and J lost 3 bases, with 14 bases between them. Looked up from germline, CDR1 is PRHDT and CDR2 is FYEKMQ (reference sequence). The CDR3 sequence is CASSLFAGKIYNEQFF. The CDR3 DNA follows: TGTGCCAGCAGCTTATTTGCGGGAAAAATCTACAATGAGCAGTTCTTC. Filled out from reference TRBV13 and TRBJ2-1, the complete variable domain reads AAGVIQSPRHLIKEKRETATLKCYPIPRHDTVYWYQQGPGQDPQFLISFYEKMQSDKGSIPDRFSAQQFSDYHSELNMSSLELGDSALYFCASSLFAGKIYNEQFFGPGTRLTVL.

This clonotype has at least ten counts. V usage is TRBV20-1 and J usage is TRBJ1-2; 7 positions agree with TRBD1. CDR1 is DFQATT, CDR2 SNEGSKA, per germline (reference sequence). The CDR3 totals 12 residues. V shed 4 bases, J shed 8 bases, and the junction held 7 bases outside the gene matches. The CDR3 region has the DNA TGCAGTGCTACTCAGGGGGATGCGGGCTACACCTTC. It yields the protein CSATQGDAGYTF.

The chain carries TRBV29-1 and TRBJ2-1, with unresolved D. CDR3 length: 11 amino acids. Germline V CDR1 and CDR2: SQVTM, ANQGSEA. V lost 7 bases and J 7 bases, leaving 11 bases between the germline ends. Written as DNA, the CDR3 is TGCAGCGCCGAGCAGATGAATGAGCAGTTCTTC. The encoded protein is CSAEQMNEQFF.

CDR3 amino acids: CASLYPSSLREFVHEQYF. Written as DNA, the CDR3 is TGTGCCAGCCTCTACCCTTCGTCCCTCAGGGAATTTGTCCACGAGCAGTACTTC. The chain uses TRBV6-1 and TRBJ2-7; D may be TRBD1 (5 bases). The CDR3 has 18 amino acids. V was clipped by 8 bases and J by 5 bases, with 31 bases between them. CDR1 and CDR2 (germline): MNHNS, SASEGT.

This clonotype came up a few times. The chain links TRBV12-3 or TRBV12-4 to TRBJ2-1, with D possibly matching TRBD2 (6 bases). Between the trimmed V and J ends, which lost 3 bases and 5 bases, there was a span of 20 bases. The CDR3 has 17 residues. CDR3 sequence: CASSLYSGGGLNNEQFF. DNA for the CDR3: TGTGCCAGCAGTTTGTACTCGGGCGGAGGACTAAACAATGAGCAGTTCTTC.

On this clonotype: Being one base from a much bigger clone, this may be a read error. This chain joins TRBV7-2 and TRBJ2-4; a possible D gene is TRBD2 (6 bases). This CDR3 has 14 residues. The germline CDR1 and CDR2 sequences are SGHTA and FQGNSA. The chain's CDR3 is CASTKVGGKSIQYF. The CDR3 region has the DNA TGTGCCAGCACCAAAGTGGGCGGGAAAAGCATTCAGTACTTC. Combining the CDR3 with reference TRBV7-2 and TRBJ2-4 gives the whole variable domain GAGVSQSPSNKVTEKGKDVELRCDPISGHTALYWYRQSLGQGLEFLIYFQGNSAPDKSGLPSDRFSAERTGGSVSTLTIQRTQQEDSAVYLCASTKVGGKSIQYFGAGTRLSVL.

This clonotype was picked up many times. This chain joins TRBV11-3 and TRBJ2-1; perhaps D is TRBD1 or TRBD2 (5 bases each). V lost 4 bases and J 3 bases, leaving 16 bases between the germline ends. There are 16 residues in the CDR3. CDR1 SGHNT and CDR2 YENEEA come from the germline V gene. CDR3 sequence: CASSYRPGTYYNEQFF. CDR3 DNA: TGTGCCAGCAGCTACCGACCCGGGACCTACTACAATGAGCAGTTCTTC.

This chain joins TRBV6-5 and TRBJ2-5; a possible D gene is TRBD1 (5 bases). Trimming removed 2 bases at V and 2 bases at J, with 12 bases between. Per the germline V gene, CDR1 is MNHEY and CDR2 is SVGAGI. The CDR3 extends over 15 amino acids. The CDR3 loop reads CASSYLSGAQETQYF. DNA for the CDR3: TGTGCCAGCAGTTACCTTTCTGGGGCACAAGAGACCCAGTACTTC.

This clonotype was found many times. The chain is built from TRBV6-2 or TRBV6-3 and TRBJ2-1; weak D call: TRBD2 (5 bases). CDR3 length: 18 amino acids. In germline, CDR1 is MNHEY, CDR2 SVGEGT. V gave up 0 bases and J gave up 0 bases, with 15 bases separating them. CDR3 in amino acids: CASSYSWLATGSYNEQFF. CDR3 DNA sequence: TGTGCCAGCAGTTACTCGTGGTTAGCGACCGGCTCCTACAATGAGCAGTTCTTC.

V is TRBV4-2 and J is TRBJ1-6; TRBD1 is a possible D gene (5 bases). Germline V CDR1 and CDR2: LGHNA, YNFKEQ. The CDR3 extends over 14 amino acids. The V gene lost 1 base and the J gene lost 6 bases, with 7 bases spanning the gap. The CDR3 loop reads CASSQAQGNSPLHF. CDR3 DNA: TGTGCCAGCAGCCAAGCTCAGGGTAATTCACCCCTCCACTTT.

This clonotype was seen many times. The rearrangement joins TRBV12-3 or TRBV12-4 to TRBJ2-1, with D possibly matching TRBD2 (6 bases). The CDR3 has 15 residues. V was pared by 5 bases and J by 0 bases, with 11 bases between. The CDR3 spells CASSPSVSSYNEQFF. The CDR3 DNA reads as TGTGCCAGCAGTCCTAGCGTCAGCTCCTACAATGAGCAGTTCTTC.

V and J are TRBV5-1 and TRBJ2-3; possibly TRBD2 for D (5 bases). Germline lookup yields CDR1 SGHRS and CDR2 YFSETQ. Trimming took 1 base from V and 2 from J, leaving 11 bases between them. This CDR3 contains 15 residues. CDR3 sequence reads: CASSLIGMPTDTQYF. The CDR3 coding sequence is TGCGCCAGCAGCTTGATCGGGATGCCCACAGATACGCAGTATTTT.

This clonotype was picked up many times. The chain joins TRBV11-2 to TRBJ1-2, with 10 bases lining up with TRBD1. The ends lost 1 base at V and 8 bases at J; junction bases unmatched: 4. CDR3 size: 14 residues. Germline CDR1 is SGHAT and CDR2 is FQNNGV. The CDR3 is CASSLGQGASGYTF. The CDR3 nucleotides read TGTGCCAGCAGCTTAGGACAGGGGGCGTCCGGCTACACCTTC.

The CDR3 sequence: CASSLVRRAQFF. Written as DNA, the CDR3 is TGTGCCAGCAGCTTAGTCCGGAGAGCACAGTTCTTC. The chain combines TRBV7-9 with TRBJ2-1, with D hard to call. CDR3 size: 12 residues. Trimming left V 1 base short and J 13 bases short, with 11 bases between. Germline loops: CDR1 SEHNR, CDR2 FQNEAQ (reference sequence). The entire variable domain, with the rest obtained from reference TRBV7-9 and TRBJ2-1, is as follows: DTGVSQNPRHKITKRGQNVTFRCDPISEHNRLYWYRQTLGQGPEFLTYFQNEAQLEKSRLLSDRFSAERPKGSFSTLEIQRTEQGDSAMYLCASSLVRRAQFFGPGTRLTVL.

In this sample, this clonotype turned up many times. The genes are TRBV20-1 and TRBJ2-3; 10 nucleotides match TRBD2. V was clipped by 1 base and J by 2 bases; unmatched bases: 3. Germline V lookup: CDR1 DFQATT, CDR2 SNEGSKA (reference sequence). The CDR3 is 15 residues long. The CDR3 nucleotides read TGCAGTGCTAGAGGCCTAGCGGGAGCCACAGATACGCAGTATTTT. Amino acid sequence: CSARGLAGATDTQYF.

The table lists this clonotype with many counts. The V gene is TRBV28, the J gene TRBJ1-1; a weak D match, TRBD1 (5 bases). The CDR3 runs to 15 residues. Trimming took 1 base from V and 1 from J, leaving 10 bases between them. The V gene's germline CDR1 is MDHEN and CDR2 SYDVKM. The CDR3 loop reads CASSLSTGANTEAFF. The DNA for the CDR3 is TGTGCCAGCAGTTTATCAACAGGAGCGAACACTGAAGCTTTCTTT.

This clonotype was counted many times. The CDR3: CASSFRDRRTYEQYF. As DNA, the CDR3 is TGTGCCAGCAGCTTCCGGGACAGGCGTACCTACGAGCAGTACTTC. V usage is TRBV5-5 and J usage is TRBJ2-7; 8 bases match TRBD1. Germline V gene lookup returns CDR1 SGHKS and CDR2 YYEKEE (reference sequence). The CDR3 has 15 amino acids. Trimming removed 2 bases from V and 2 bases from J; junction bases left unmatched: 6.

Ten or more counts support this clonotype. V is TRBV7-9 and J is TRBJ2-3; TRBD1 aligns across 8 bases. Losses at the gene ends were 5 bases for V and 1 base for J; bases not matched to a gene: 8. This CDR3 region has 16 residues. Germline V lookup: CDR1 SEHNR, CDR2 FQNEAQ (reference sequence). The CDR3 region has the DNA TGTGCCAGCAGCACCACCCAGGGACAGGGCACAGATACGCAGTATTTT. Encoded protein: CASSTTQGQGTDTQYF.

This clonotype was seen at least ten times. The chain links TRBV7-3 to TRBJ2-7, with D tentatively TRBD2 (6 bases). The CDR3 is made up of 15 amino acids. V was shortened by 1 base and J by 2 bases, with 12 bases between the two germline ends. CDR1 is SGHTA, CDR2 FQGTGA, per germline. CDR3 sequence reads: CASSLIRDLTYEQYF. The CDR3 DNA is TGTGCCAGCAGCTTAATCCGGGACTTGACCTACGAGCAGTACTTC.

The V and J genes are TRBV6-1 and TRBJ1-5; D gene uncertain. CDR1 and CDR2 from the germline V gene are MNHNS and SASEGT. CDR3 length: 16 residues. V was shortened by 0 bases and J by 4 bases, with 13 bases between the two germline ends. The CDR3 coding sequence is TGTGCCAGCAGTGAAGCGCTCGTGGTCCTTAATCAGCCCCAGCATTTT. This codes for CASSEALVVLNQPQHF.

This clonotype was seen repeatedly, ten times or more. The gene calls are TRBV4-2 and TRBJ1-1; D possibly corresponds to TRBD1 (6 bases). Germline CDR1 and CDR2: LGHNA and YNFKEQ. V shed 3 bases and J shed 0 bases, with 11 bases lying between them. The CDR3 is 15 amino acids. Here the CDR3 DNA reads TGTGCCAGCAGCCACCGGGACAAACTGAACACTGAAGCTTTCTTT. Translated, it gives CASSHRDKLNTEAFF.

This clonotype appeared many times. The rearrangement uses TRBV18 and TRBJ1-5; a possible D gene is TRBD1 (6 bases). This CDR3 contains 14 residues. The germline V and J ends were trimmed by 4 bases and 3 bases, with 10 bases remaining between them. The germline V gene encodes CDR1 KGHSH and CDR2 LQKENI. This CDR3 is CASSQQGSNQPQHF. The CDR3 DNA sequence: TGTGCCAGCTCACAACAGGGATCCAATCAGCCCCAGCATTTT. Combining the CDR3 with reference TRBV18 and TRBJ1-5 gives the whole variable domain NAGVMQNPRHLVRRRGQEARLRCSPMKGHSHVYWYRQLPEEGLKFMVYLQKENIIDESGMPKERFSAEFPKEGPSILRIQQVVRGDSAAYFCASSQQGSNQPQHFGDGTRLSIL.

This clonotype was counted at least ten times. The chain combines TRBV2 with TRBJ2-5; either TRBD1 or TRBD2 may fit D (5 bases each). The CDR3 is 16 residues long. Germline values: CDR1 SNHLY, CDR2 FYNNEI. V lost 1 base to trimming and J lost 5 bases, with 17 bases between them. CDR3 DNA sequence: TGTGCCAGCAGTGAAGATCGGCGTCTCGGGACGGAGACCCAGTACTTC. Amino acid sequence: CASSEDRRLGTETQYF.

This clonotype was counted a single time. It may be a read error: a sequence one base away is much more abundant. CDR3 amino acids: CASSEGSGRSYNEQFF. CDR3 bases: TGTGCCAGCAGTGAGGGTAGCGGGAGGTCCTACAATGAGCAGTTCTTC. The chain has TRBV2 and TRBJ2-1; 10 bases are a match to TRBD2. The CDR3 extends over 16 amino acids. V lost 3 bases, J lost 1 base, and 3 bases stayed unmatched. Looked up from germline, CDR1 is SNHLY and CDR2 is FYNNEI. Variable domain in full (rest from reference TRBV2 and TRBJ2-1): EPEVTQTPSHQVTQMGQEVILRCVPISNHLYFYWYRQILGQKVEFLVSFYNNEISEKSEIFDDQFSVERPDGSNFTLKIRSTKLEDSAMYFCASSEGSGRSYNEQFFGPGTRLTVL.

This chain joins TRBV5-5 and TRBJ2-1, with no clear D. This CDR3 contains 15 residues. Germline CDR1 SGHKS, CDR2 YYEKEE (reference sequence). The V and J ends lost 4 bases and 4 bases respectively, with 15 bases between them. CDR3 DNA sequence: TGTGCCAGCAGCCGCGTACAGAGTCTTTACAATGAGCAGTTCTTC. This sequence encodes CASSRVQSLYNEQFF.

The chain uses TRBV9 and TRBJ2-7; D possibly uses TRBD1 or TRBD2 (6 bases each). The V end lost 0 bases, the J end lost 3 bases, and 13 bases lay between the germline ends. This CDR3 has 15 amino acids. Germline V gives CDR1 SGDLS, CDR2 YYNGEE. In nucleotides, the CDR3 is TGTGCCAGCAGCGTAGAGGGGGGACTCGACTACGAGCAGTACTTC. This encodes CASSVEGGLDYEQYF.